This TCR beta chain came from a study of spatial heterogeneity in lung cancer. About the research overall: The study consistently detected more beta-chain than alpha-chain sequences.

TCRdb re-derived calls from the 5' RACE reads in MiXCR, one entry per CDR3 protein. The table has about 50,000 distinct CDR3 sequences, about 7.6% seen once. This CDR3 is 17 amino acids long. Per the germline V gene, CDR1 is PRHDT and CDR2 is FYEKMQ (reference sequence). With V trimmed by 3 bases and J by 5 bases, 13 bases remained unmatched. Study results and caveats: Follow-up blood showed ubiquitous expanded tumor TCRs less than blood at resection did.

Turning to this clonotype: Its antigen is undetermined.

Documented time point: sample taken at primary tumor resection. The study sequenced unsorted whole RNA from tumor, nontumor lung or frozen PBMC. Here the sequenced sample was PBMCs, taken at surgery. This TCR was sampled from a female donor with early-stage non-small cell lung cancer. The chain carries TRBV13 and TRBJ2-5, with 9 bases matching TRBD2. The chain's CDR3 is CASSLSPGGGGEETQYF. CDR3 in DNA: TGTGCCAGCAGCTTGAGCCCGGGAGGCGGGGGGGAGGAGACCCAGTACTTC. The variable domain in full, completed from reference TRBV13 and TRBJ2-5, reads AAGVIQSPRHLIKEKRETATLKCYPIPRHDTVYWYQQGPGQDPQFLISFYEKMQSDKGSIPDRFSAQQFSDYHSELNMSSLELGDSALYFCASSLSPGGGGEETQYFGPGTRLLVL.